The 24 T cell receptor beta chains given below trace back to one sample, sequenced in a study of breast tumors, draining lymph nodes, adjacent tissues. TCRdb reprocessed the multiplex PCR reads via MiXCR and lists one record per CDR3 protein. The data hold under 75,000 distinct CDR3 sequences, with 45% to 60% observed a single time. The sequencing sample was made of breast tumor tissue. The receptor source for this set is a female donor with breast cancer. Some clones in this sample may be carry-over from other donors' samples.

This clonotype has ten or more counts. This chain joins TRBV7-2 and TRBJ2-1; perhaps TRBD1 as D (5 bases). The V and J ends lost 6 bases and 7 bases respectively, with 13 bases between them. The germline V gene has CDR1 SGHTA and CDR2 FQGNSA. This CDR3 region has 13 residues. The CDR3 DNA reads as TGTGCCAGCAGAGGTGAAGGGGATAATGAGCAGTTCTTC. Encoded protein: CASRGEGDNEQFF.

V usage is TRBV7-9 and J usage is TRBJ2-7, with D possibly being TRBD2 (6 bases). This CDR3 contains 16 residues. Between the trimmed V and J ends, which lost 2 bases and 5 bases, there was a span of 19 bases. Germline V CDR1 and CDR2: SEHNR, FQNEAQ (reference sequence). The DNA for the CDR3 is TGTGCCAGCAGCTTAAGCCGCGGGGCGGGGCGGCACGAGCAGTACTTC. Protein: CASSLSRGAGRHEQYF.

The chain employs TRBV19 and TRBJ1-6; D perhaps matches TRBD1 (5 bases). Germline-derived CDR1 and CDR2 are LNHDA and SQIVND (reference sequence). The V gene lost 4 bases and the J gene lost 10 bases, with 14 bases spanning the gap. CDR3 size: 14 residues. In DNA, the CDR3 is TGTGCCAGTAGTAAGTGGGCAGGGAGATCACCCCTCCACTTT. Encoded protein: CASSKWAGRSPLHF.

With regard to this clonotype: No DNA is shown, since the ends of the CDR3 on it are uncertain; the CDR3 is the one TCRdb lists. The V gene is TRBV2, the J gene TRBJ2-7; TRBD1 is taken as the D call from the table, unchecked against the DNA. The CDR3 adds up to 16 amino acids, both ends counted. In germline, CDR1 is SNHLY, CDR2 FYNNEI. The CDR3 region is CASSVGQGASSYEQYF.

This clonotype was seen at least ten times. CDR3 loop: CSARRGRDTGELFF. The CDR3 bases are TGCAGTGCTAGAAGGGGGCGAGACACCGGGGAGCTGTTTTTT. The chain combines TRBV20-1 with TRBJ2-2, with 7 bases that match TRBD1. The germline V gene encodes CDR1 DFQATT and CDR2 SNEGSKA (reference sequence). Trimming took 2 bases from V and 3 from J; bases not matched to a gene: 3. The CDR3 has 14 amino acids.

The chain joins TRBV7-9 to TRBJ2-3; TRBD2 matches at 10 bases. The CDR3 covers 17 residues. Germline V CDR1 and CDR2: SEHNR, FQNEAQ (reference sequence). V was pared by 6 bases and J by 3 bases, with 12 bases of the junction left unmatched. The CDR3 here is CASSYSAGTSVTDTQYF. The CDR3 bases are TGTGCCAGCAGTTATTCTGCCGGGACTAGCGTTACAGATACGCAGTATTTT. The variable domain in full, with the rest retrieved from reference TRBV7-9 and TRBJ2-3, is DTGVSQNPRHKITKRGQNVTFRCDPISEHNRLYWYRQTLGQGPEFLTYFQNEAQLEKSRLLSDRFSAERPKGSFSTLEIQRTEQGDSAMYLCASSYSAGTSVTDTQYFGPGTRLTVL.

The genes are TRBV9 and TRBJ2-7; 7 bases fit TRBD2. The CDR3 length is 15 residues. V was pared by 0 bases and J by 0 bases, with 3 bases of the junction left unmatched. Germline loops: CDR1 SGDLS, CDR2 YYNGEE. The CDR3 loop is CASSVGLAASYEQYF. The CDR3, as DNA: TGTGCCAGCAGCGTAGGGCTAGCGGCCTCCTACGAGCAGTACTTC.

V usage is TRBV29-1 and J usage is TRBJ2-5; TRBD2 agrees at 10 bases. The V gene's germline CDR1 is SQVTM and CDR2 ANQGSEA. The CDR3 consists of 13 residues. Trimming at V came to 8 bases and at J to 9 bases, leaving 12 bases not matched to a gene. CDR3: CSSGEGLAMAQYF. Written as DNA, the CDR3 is TGCAGCTCCGGGGAGGGACTAGCGATGGCCCAGTACTTC.

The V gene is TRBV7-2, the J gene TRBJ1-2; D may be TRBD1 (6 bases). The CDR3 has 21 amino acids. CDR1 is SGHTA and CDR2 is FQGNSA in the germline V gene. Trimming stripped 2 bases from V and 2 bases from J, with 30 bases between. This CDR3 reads CASSLRMAGPRGNPKNYGYTF. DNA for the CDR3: TGTGCCAGCAGCTTAAGGATGGCAGGGCCTAGGGGGAACCCAAAAAACTATGGCTACACCTTC.

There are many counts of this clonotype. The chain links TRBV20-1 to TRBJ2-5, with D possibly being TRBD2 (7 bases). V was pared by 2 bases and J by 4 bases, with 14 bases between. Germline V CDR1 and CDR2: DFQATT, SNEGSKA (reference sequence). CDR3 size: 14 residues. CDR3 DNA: TGCAGTGCTAGATCCGCGGGGGCACCAGAGACCCAGTACTTC. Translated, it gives CSARSAGAPETQYF.

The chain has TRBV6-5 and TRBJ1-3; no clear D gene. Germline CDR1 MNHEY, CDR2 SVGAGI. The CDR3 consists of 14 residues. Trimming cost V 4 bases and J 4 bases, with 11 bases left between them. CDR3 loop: CASSSLADGNTIYF. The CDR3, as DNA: TGTGCCAGCAGTTCCCTAGCGGACGGAAACACCATATATTTT.

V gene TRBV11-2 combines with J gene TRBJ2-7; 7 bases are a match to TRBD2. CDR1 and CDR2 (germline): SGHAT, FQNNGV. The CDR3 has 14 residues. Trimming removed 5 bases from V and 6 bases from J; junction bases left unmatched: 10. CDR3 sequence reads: CASSPRAGVSEQYF. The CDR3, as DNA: TGTGCCAGCAGCCCCAGGGCGGGAGTAAGCGAGCAGTACTTC.

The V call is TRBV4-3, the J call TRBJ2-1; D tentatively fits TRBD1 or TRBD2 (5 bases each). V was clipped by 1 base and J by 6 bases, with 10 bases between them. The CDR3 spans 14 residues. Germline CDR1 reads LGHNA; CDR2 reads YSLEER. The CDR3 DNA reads TGCGCCAGCAGCCAAGGAGGGGCTTTCAATGAGCAGTTCTTC. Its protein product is CASSQGGAFNEQFF.

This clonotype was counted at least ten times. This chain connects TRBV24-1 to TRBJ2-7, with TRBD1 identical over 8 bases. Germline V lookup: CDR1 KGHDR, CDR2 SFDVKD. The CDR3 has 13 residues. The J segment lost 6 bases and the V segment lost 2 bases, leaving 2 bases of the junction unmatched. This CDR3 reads CATSDYGQGEQYF. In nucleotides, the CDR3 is TGTGCCACCAGTGATTACGGACAGGGCGAGCAGTACTTC.

CDR3 sequence (DNA): TGTGCCACCAGTGGCGGATCCTACGAGCAGTACTTC. Residues: CATSGGSYEQYF. This chain connects TRBV24-1 to TRBJ2-7; D gene ambiguous. From germline, CDR1 is KGHDR and CDR2 SFDVKD. This CDR3 contains 12 residues. Trimming removed 5 bases from V and 1 base from J, with 5 bases in between.

The CDR3, as DNA: TGTGCCAGCAGCTTAAACGCGGGGCTGGGGAATGAGCAGTTCTTC. It translates to CASSLNAGLGNEQFF. This chain uses TRBV2 with TRBJ2-1; maybe TRBD2 (6 bases). Trimming shortened V by 6 bases and J by 7 bases, and 19 bases separated the two germline ends. CDR3 length: 15 residues. The V gene's germline CDR1 is SNHLY and CDR2 FYNNEI.

The CDR3 coding sequence is TGCAGTGCTAGGACTGGGGGTAACTATGGCTACACCTTC. Its protein product is CSARTGGNYGYTF. V gene TRBV20-1 combines with J gene TRBJ1-2; TRBD1 might be the D (5 bases). The germline CDR1 and CDR2 sequences are DFQATT and SNEGSKA (reference sequence). V was cut by 3 bases and J by 1 base, with 9 bases left in between. The CDR3 is made up of 13 amino acids.

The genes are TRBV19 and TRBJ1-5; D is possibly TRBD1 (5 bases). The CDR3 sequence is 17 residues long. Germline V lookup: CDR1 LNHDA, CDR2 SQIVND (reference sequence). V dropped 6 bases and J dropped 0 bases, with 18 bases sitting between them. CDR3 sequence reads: CASRSQSGGNSNQPQHF. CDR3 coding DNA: TGTGCCAGTAGATCCCAAAGCGGGGGGAATAGCAATCAGCCCCAGCATTTT.

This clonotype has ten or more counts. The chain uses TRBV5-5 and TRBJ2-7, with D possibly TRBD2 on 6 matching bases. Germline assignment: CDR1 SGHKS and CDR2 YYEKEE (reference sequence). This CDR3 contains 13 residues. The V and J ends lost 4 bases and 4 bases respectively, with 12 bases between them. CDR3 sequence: CASSRGLLYEQYF. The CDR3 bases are TGTGCCAGCAGCCGGGGACTTCTATACGAGCAGTACTTC.

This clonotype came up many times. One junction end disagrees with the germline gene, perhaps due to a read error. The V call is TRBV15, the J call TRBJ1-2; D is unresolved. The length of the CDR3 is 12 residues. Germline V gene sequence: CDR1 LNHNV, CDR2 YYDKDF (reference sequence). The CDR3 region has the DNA TGTGCCACCAGCAGAGATTTCACAGCTCCCAACTTC. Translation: CATSRDFTAPNF.

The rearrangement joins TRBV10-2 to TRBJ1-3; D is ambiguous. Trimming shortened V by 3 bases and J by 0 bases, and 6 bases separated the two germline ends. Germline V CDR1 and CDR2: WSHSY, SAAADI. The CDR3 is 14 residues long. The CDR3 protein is CASSDQISGNTIYF. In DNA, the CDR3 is TGCGCCAGCAGTGACCAGATCTCTGGAAACACCATATATTTT.

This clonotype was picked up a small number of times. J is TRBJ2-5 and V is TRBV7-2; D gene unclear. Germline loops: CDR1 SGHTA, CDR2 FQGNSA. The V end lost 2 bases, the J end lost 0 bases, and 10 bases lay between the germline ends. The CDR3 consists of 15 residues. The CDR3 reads CASSLNGWYQETQYF. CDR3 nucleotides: TGTGCCAGCAGCTTAAACGGTTGGTACCAAGAGACCCAGTACTTC.

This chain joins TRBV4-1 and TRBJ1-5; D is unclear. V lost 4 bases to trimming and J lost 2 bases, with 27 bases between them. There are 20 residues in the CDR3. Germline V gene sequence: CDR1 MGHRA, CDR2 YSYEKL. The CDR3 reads CASSPFVTADRSYGNQPQHF. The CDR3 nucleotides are TGCGCCAGCAGCCCCTTCGTGACGGCGGACCGATCCTATGGCAATCAGCCCCAGCATTTT.

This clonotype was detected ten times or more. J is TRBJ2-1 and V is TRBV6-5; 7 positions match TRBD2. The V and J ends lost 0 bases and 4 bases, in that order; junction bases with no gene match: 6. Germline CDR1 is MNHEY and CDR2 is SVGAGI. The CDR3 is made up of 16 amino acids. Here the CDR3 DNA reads TGTGCCAGCAGTTACTCCTTTGCGGGAGCTTACAATGAGCAGTTCTTC. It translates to CASSYSFAGAYNEQFF.